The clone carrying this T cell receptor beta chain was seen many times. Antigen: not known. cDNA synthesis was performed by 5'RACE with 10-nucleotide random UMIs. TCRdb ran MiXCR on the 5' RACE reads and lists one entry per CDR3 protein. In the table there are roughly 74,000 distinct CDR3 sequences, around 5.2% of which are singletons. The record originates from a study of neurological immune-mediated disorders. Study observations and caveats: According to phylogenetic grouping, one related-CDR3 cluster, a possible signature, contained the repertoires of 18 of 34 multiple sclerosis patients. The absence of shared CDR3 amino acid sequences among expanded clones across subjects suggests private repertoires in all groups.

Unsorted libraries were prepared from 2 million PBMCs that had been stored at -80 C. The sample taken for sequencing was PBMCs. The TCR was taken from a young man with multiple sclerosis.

The CDR3 bases are TGCGCCAGCACATTCCAGCCAATGCAGGAGGAGACCCAGTACTTC. Protein: CASTFQPMQEETQYF. This sequence joins TRBV5-1 and TRBJ2-5; D is unresolved. V shed 6 bases and J shed 5 bases, with 20 bases lying between them. The CDR3 covers 15 residues. The germline CDR1 and CDR2 sequences are SGHRS and YFSETQ.